The 8 T cell receptor beta chains below all came from one sample that was sequenced in a study of a mutant IDH1 vaccine in newly diagnosed glioma (dated by TCRdb to about 2021). Receptor amplification or capture employed the immunoSEQ multiplex PCR assay. Entries here come from immuneACCESS through TCRdb and include only in-frame sequences with V and J called. Some clones fail to appear in such tables; in the studies checked, an unresolved V gene covers under half of the shortfall, and the cause of the remainder is unknown. Across this sample there are tens of thousands of clones, with around 79% seen only once. About 21% of the sample goes to the ten largest clones. Explained via the paper, the time point label denotes: baseline, week 1 (first vaccination visit). The treatment or condition label for this specimen denotes: pre-vaccination baseline after standard-of-care therapy. Material: PBMCs, obtained from a glioma patient treated with radiotherapy, temozolomide or both. All receptors derive from a man aged 30 to 45 with glioma.

The V call is TRBV7-2, the J call TRBJ2-3; 7 bases are shared with TRBD2. The germline gives CDR1 SGHTA, CDR2 FQGNSA. Unmatched junction bases numbered 8, after V lost 0 bases and J lost 2 bases. The CDR3 contains 17 residues. CDR3 nucleotide sequence: TGTGCCAGCAGCTTAGCAGGTGGGGGGGGTCCCACAGATACGCAGTATTTT. Amino acids: CASSLAGGGGPTDTQYF.

This clone is judged medium-sized. The chain joins TRBV19 to TRBJ1-1; D is possibly TRBD1 (6 bases). The germline V gene has CDR1 LNHDA and CDR2 SQIVND (reference sequence). Trimming left V 1 base short and J 0 bases short, with 9 bases between. The CDR3 spans 15 residues. CDR3 in DNA: TGTGCCAGTAGTATAGTCCAGGGGCTGAACACTGAAGCTTTCTTT. Its translation is CASSIVQGLNTEAFF. The full variable domain, rest sourced from reference TRBV19 and TRBJ1-1, is DGGITQSPKYLFRKEGQNVTLSCEQNLNHDAMYWYRQDPGQGLRLIYYSQIVNDFQKGDIAEGYSVSREKKESFPLTVTSAQKNPTAFYLCASSIVQGLNTEAFFGQGTRLTVV.

The V and J genes are TRBV15 and TRBJ1-1, with unresolved D. This CDR3 is 12 amino acids long. Trimming pared 3 bases from V and 8 bases from J, leaving 10 bases between. In germline, CDR1 is LNHNV, CDR2 YYDKDF (reference sequence). This CDR3 is CATSSRLGEAFF. CDR3 DNA sequence: TGTGCCACCAGCAGTAGGTTGGGGGAAGCTTTCTTT.

J is TRBJ1-1 and V is TRBV30; unclear D gene. This CDR3 contains 13 residues. V lost 2 bases and J 0 bases, leaving 7 bases between the germline ends. In germline, CDR1 is GTSNPN, CDR2 SVGIG (reference sequence). CDR3 residues: CAWSIQMNTEAFF. The DNA of the CDR3 is TGTGCCTGGAGTATACAGATGAACACTGAAGCTTTCTTT.

The chain couples TRBV27 to TRBJ1-5; 8 nucleotides line up with TRBD1. The CDR3 totals 14 residues. Germline loops: CDR1 MNHEY, CDR2 SMNVEV (reference sequence). Trimming cost V 0 bases and J 7 bases; bases outside gene matches: 2. CDR3 sequence (DNA): TGTGCCAGCAGTTTATCGGCAGGGGGCCAGCCCCAGCATTTT. Encoded protein: CASSLSAGGQPQHF.

The chain couples TRBV6-1 to TRBJ1-5; D is possibly TRBD1 (6 bases). Germline V lookup: CDR1 MNHNS, CDR2 SASEGT. The CDR3 totals 15 residues. V was cut by 6 bases and J by 0 bases, with 12 bases left in between. The CDR3 loop is CASSRTVDSNQPQHF. CDR3 coding DNA: TGTGCCAGCAGCCGGACAGTGGATAGCAATCAGCCCCAGCATTTT.

The CDR3 region has the DNA TGCGCCAGCAGCCAGGACCCAAGGAACACTGAAGCTTTCTTT. Protein: CASSQDPRNTEAFF. The gene calls are TRBV4-1 and TRBJ1-1; no definite D call. With 3 bases removed from V and 1 base from J, the gap between germline ends came to 9 bases. The germline gives CDR1 MGHRA, CDR2 YSYEKL. CDR3 length: 14 residues.

The chain links TRBV9 to TRBJ1-2; D not resolved. The V and J ends lost 0 bases and 0 bases respectively, with 12 bases between them. The CDR3 covers 16 residues. The germline CDR1 and CDR2 sequences are SGDLS and YYNGEE. CDR3: CASSVGGTDANYGYTF. CDR3 nucleotide sequence: TGTGCCAGCAGCGTAGGAGGAACAGATGCTAACTATGGCTACACCTTC.